One sample yielded the 30 T cell receptor beta chains listed below, sequenced in a study of blood T cells in healthy people across ages. Primers used in a second PCR of about 7 to 12 cycles were a sample-barcoded 5' primer and a J-beta primer mix. TCRdb itself ran the 5' RACE reads through MiXCR, one entry per CDR3 protein. The table lists about 780,000 distinct CDR3 sequences, roughly 46% of them singletons. The sample taken for sequencing was blood. The origin of the receptors is a man older than 75 in good health.

This clonotype was seen many times. This CDR3 is CASSSLGKNIQYF. The CDR3 DNA sequence: TGTGCCAGCAGTTCTCTAGGCAAAAACATTCAGTACTTC. The chain joins TRBV2 to TRBJ2-4; D uncertain. CDR1 SNHLY and CDR2 FYNNEI come from the germline V gene. This CDR3 contains 13 residues. Trimming took off 5 bases at V and 3 bases at J, with 8 bases between the two ends.

This clonotype has only a few counts. V is TRBV7-2 and J is TRBJ2-7; D tentatively reads TRBD1 or TRBD2 (5 bases each). The V gene's germline CDR1 is SGHTA and CDR2 FQGNSA. The V end lost 2 bases, the J end lost 7 bases, and 24 bases lay between the germline ends. The CDR3 is 17 residues long. The CDR3 DNA follows: TGTGCCAGCAGCTTAAATCCCCCAGGGTTCCCTACGGGGGAGCAGTACTTC. As protein: CASSLNPPGFPTGEQYF.

This clonotype was picked up a small number of times. The gene calls are TRBV3-1 and TRBJ2-3; a weak D match, TRBD1 (6 bases). V gave up 0 bases and J gave up 4 bases, with 14 bases separating them. CDR1 LGHDT and CDR2 YNNKEL come from the germline V gene (reference sequence). The CDR3 runs 16 residues. Here the CDR3 reads CASSQDGKQGPDTQYF. The CDR3 DNA sequence: TGTGCCAGCAGCCAAGATGGGAAGCAGGGGCCAGATACGCAGTATTTT.

The chain uses TRBV25-1 and TRBJ1-2; D ambiguous. The germline CDR1 and CDR2 sequences are MGHDK and SYGVNS. The CDR3 loop spans 13 amino acids. Trimming took 3 bases from V and 3 from J, leaving 8 bases between them. CDR3 region: CASSDQDYYGYTF. The CDR3 DNA is TGTGCCAGCAGTGACCAGGACTACTATGGCTACACCTTC.

The chain employs TRBV12-3 or TRBV12-4 and TRBJ2-1, with TRBD2 identical over 7 bases. The CDR3 runs 15 residues. Germline trimming cut 6 bases from V and 3 bases from J; bases unmatched to any gene: 8. The CDR3 spells CASSPSGLLYNEQFF. DNA for the CDR3: TGTGCCAGCAGCCCATCGGGACTACTCTACAATGAGCAGTTCTTC.

The J gene is TRBJ2-3, the V gene TRBV12-3 or TRBV12-4; D is perhaps TRBD1 or TRBD2 (5 bases each). CDR3 length: 15 amino acids. The V end was cut by 3 bases, the J end by 5 bases, with 15 bases between. In nucleotides, the CDR3 is TGTGCCAGCAGTTTTGTGGGACGGCTTGAAGATACGCAGTATTTT. Amino acids: CASSFVGRLEDTQYF.

This clonotype appeared once. One end of the junction varies from germline; a read error may be responsible. Here the CDR3 DNA reads TGTGCCGGCAGCTTAGCGCGCCGGGAGGCTGAGCAGTTCTTC. It encodes CAGSLARREAEQFF. The J gene is TRBJ2-1, the V gene TRBV7-6; 7 nucleotides match TRBD2. From germline, CDR1 is SGHVS and CDR2 FNYEAQ. The CDR3 has 14 amino acids.

The chain recombines TRBV11-2 with TRBJ2-3; D ambiguous. Germline lookup yields CDR1 SGHAT and CDR2 FQNNGV. Trimming took off 5 bases at V and 8 bases at J, with 14 bases between the two ends. CDR3 length equals 13 residues. The CDR3 loop reads CASSPARVGTQYF. CDR3 DNA sequence: TGTGCCAGCAGCCCCGCGAGAGTGGGTACGCAGTATTTT.

This clonotype was detected a few times. V is TRBV29-1 and J is TRBJ1-2, with a possible D match to TRBD1 (6 bases). V gave up 6 bases and J gave up 1 base, with 18 bases separating them. Germline CDR1 SQVTM, CDR2 ANQGSEA. The CDR3 is made up of 15 amino acids. The CDR3 loop is CSVAPTGTLNYGYTF. The CDR3 DNA follows: TGCAGCGTGGCCCCGACAGGAACGCTTAACTATGGCTACACCTTC.

The rearrangement joins TRBV3-1 to TRBJ1-2; tentatively, D is TRBD1 (5 bases). V was trimmed by 6 bases and J by 7 bases, leaving 15 bases between them. The CDR3 covers 13 residues. Germline CDR1 reads LGHDT; CDR2 reads YNNKEL (reference sequence). CDR3 bases: TGTGCCAGCAGTCGACTTGGGGGAACTGGCTACACCTTC. This gives the protein CASSRLGGTGYTF.

This chain uses TRBV15 with TRBJ2-7, with 8 bases aligning to TRBD2. The CDR3 runs to 15 residues. The germline V gene encodes CDR1 LNHNV and CDR2 YYDKDF (reference sequence). V was clipped by 1 base and J by 0 bases; unmatched bases: 2. The CDR3 DNA follows: TGTGCCACCAGCAGAGGGGCGGGAGGCTCCTACGAGCAGTACTTC. Protein product: CATSRGAGGSYEQYF.

The chain has TRBV27 and TRBJ1-1; 10 nucleotides line up with TRBD1. Germline V lookup: CDR1 MNHEY, CDR2 SMNVEV (reference sequence). This CDR3 region has 17 residues. V lost 5 bases to trimming and J lost 4 bases; unmatched junction nucleotides: 13. CDR3 DNA sequence: TGTGCCAGCAGTCCACCGCTGACAGGGGGCTACGGCACTGAAGCTTTCTTT. Translation gives CASSPPLTGGYGTEAFF.

This clonotype was seen only a few times. This sequence joins TRBV27 and TRBJ2-1, with 13 nucleotides matching TRBD2. CDR1 and CDR2 (germline): MNHEY, SMNVEV (reference sequence). This CDR3 comprises 15 residues. V was pared by 5 bases and J by 9 bases, with 7 bases of the junction left unmatched. In DNA, the CDR3 is TGTGCCAGCAGTCCACGGACTAGCGGGAGATCTGAGCAGTTCTTC. Amino acids: CASSPRTSGRSEQFF.

V is TRBV27 and J is TRBJ1-4; no reliable D call. Between the trimmed V and J ends, which lost 8 bases and 2 bases, there was a span of 21 bases. The germline V gene has CDR1 MNHEY and CDR2 SMNVEV (reference sequence). The length of the CDR3 is 17 residues. Here the CDR3 DNA reads TGTGCCAGCCGACTGGGTGGACTCGGAGGCACTAATGAAAAACTGTTTTTT. Its translation: CASRLGGLGGTNEKLFF.

CDR3 DNA sequence: TGTGCCAGCAGCCAAGATAGTTTATCTGGAAACACCATATATTTT. Amino acid sequence: CASSQDSLSGNTIYF. The chain uses TRBV4-2 and TRBJ1-3, with D unclear. Trimming left V 0 bases short and J 1 base short, with 7 bases between. The V gene's germline CDR1 is LGHNA and CDR2 YNFKEQ. The CDR3 is made up of 15 amino acids.

The chain uses TRBV4-2 and TRBJ2-7; D is unclear. The CDR3 extends over 16 amino acids. Germline CDR1 is LGHNA and CDR2 is YNFKEQ. V lost 1 base to trimming and J lost 0 bases, with 13 bases between them. The CDR3 nucleotides are TGTGCCAGCAGCCAAGTCGAAGCGAGGAGCTCCTACGAGCAGTACTTC. This sequence encodes CASSQVEARSSYEQYF.

A remark on this clonotype: At one end the junction does not follow the germline gene, possibly because of a read error. V and J are TRBV10-3 and TRBJ2-4; D possibly corresponds to TRBD1 (7 bases). The DNA end favors TRBJ2-7, so the J call may be wrong. Germline assignment: CDR1 ENHRY and CDR2 SYGVKD. This CDR3 contains 16 residues. CDR3 in DNA: TGTGCCCTCAGTGTCGGGGTTCAGGGGGGTTTCCACGAGCAGTACTTC. Protein product: CALSVGVQGGFHEQYF.

In its sample, this clonotype was seen a few times. V gene TRBV5-1 combines with J gene TRBJ1-1; the D gene is possibly TRBD1 (6 bases). The CDR3 consists of 15 residues. The V end was cut by 2 bases, the J end by 4 bases, with 15 bases between. Germline lookup yields CDR1 SGHRS and CDR2 YFSETQ. Here the CDR3 DNA reads TGCGCCAGCAGCTTAGACAGGTCCGTGGGCACTGAAGCTTTCTTT. The encoded protein is CASSLDRSVGTEAFF.

About this clonotype itself: It may be a read error: a sequence one base away is much more abundant. The V and J genes are TRBV6-2 or TRBV6-3 and TRBJ2-5; TRBD2 might be the D (5 bases). The germline V and J ends were trimmed by 11 bases and 11 bases, with 18 bases remaining between them. Germline values: CDR1 MNHEY, CDR2 SVGEGT. The CDR3 is made up of 11 amino acids. The DNA of the CDR3 is TGTGCCTCCCGGGGTATCAATGAGCAGTACTTC. This translates into CASRGINEQYF.

This sequence joins TRBV9 and TRBJ2-5, with a possible D match to TRBD2 (5 bases). The V and J ends lost 0 bases and 11 bases respectively, with 17 bases between them. The length of the CDR3 is 14 residues. Germline loops: CDR1 SGDLS, CDR2 YYNGEE. The CDR3 bases are TGTGCCAGCAGCGTAGTTAGCGTTAGCGATGAGCAGTACTTC. Its translation is CASSVVSVSDEQYF.

The chain uses TRBV2 and TRBJ2-1, with TRBD1 matching 10 bases. This CDR3 has 15 residues. Looked up from germline, CDR1 is SNHLY and CDR2 is FYNNEI. V lost 5 bases, J lost 5 bases, and 6 bases stayed unmatched. CDR3 bases: TGTGCCAGCAGTCGACAGGGGGCGTTTGACAATGAGCAGTTCTTC. Translating it yields CASSRQGAFDNEQFF.

This clonotype was found a few times. CDR3: CASRHSFQPRADTQYF. The DNA for the CDR3 is TGTGCCAGCAGGCACTCATTTCAGCCGCGGGCAGATACGCAGTATTTT. The V and J genes are TRBV12-3 or TRBV12-4 and TRBJ2-3; perhaps TRBD2 as D (5 bases). The CDR3 loop spans 16 amino acids. The germline V and J ends were trimmed by 6 bases and 4 bases, with 20 bases remaining between them.

The table lists this clonotype with many counts. The chain links TRBV7-2 to TRBJ2-3; 10 nucleotides match TRBD2. The length of the CDR3 is 15 residues. The V gene end was trimmed by 5 bases and the J gene end by 3 bases; junction bases not matched to a gene: 5. Germline V gives CDR1 SGHTA, CDR2 FQGNSA. The chain's CDR3 is CASSPRLAGTDTQYF. CDR3 sequence (DNA): TGTGCCAGCAGCCCTAGACTAGCGGGTACAGATACGCAGTATTTT.

On this clonotype itself: With a much larger clone just one base away, this may be a read error. The chain recombines TRBV5-8 with TRBJ1-2, with 7 bases aligning to TRBD1. Germline CDR1 and CDR2: SGHTS and YDEGEE. The CDR3 has 18 residues. The CDR3 DNA is TGTGCCAGCGGCTTCCTGGGAACCGGGACAGCGCAATTCTATGGCTACACCTTC. This translates into CASGFLGTGTAQFYGYTF.

This clonotype was seen many times. CDR3 amino acids: CASSSPGRSYEQYF. In nucleotides, the CDR3 is TGTGCCAGCAGTTCCCCGGGACGGAGCTACGAGCAGTACTTC. The chain employs TRBV7-2 and TRBJ2-7, with D tentatively TRBD1 or TRBD2 (5 bases each). Germline assignment: CDR1 SGHTA and CDR2 FQGNSA. V lost 6 bases and J 3 bases, leaving 15 bases between the germline ends. This CDR3 has 14 amino acids.

The chain recombines TRBV12-3 or TRBV12-4 with TRBJ2-1; D not resolved. The DNA matches TRBJ2-7 better at its end, which makes the J call doubtful. This CDR3 is 13 amino acids long. CDR3 protein: CASSFPPYNEQYF. CDR3 nucleotides: TGTGCCAGCAGTTTTCCCCCCTACAATGAGCAGTACTTC.

V usage is TRBV4-1 and J usage is TRBJ2-3; unclear D gene. The CDR3 runs 15 residues. Trimming stripped 4 bases from V and 6 bases from J, with 17 bases between. Germline V gene lookup returns CDR1 MGHRA and CDR2 YSYEKL. The CDR3 is CASSRARAPGDTQYF. CDR3 coding DNA: TGCGCCAGCAGCCGGGCCCGAGCGCCCGGCGATACGCAGTATTTT.

The chain has TRBV28 and TRBJ2-5; D may be TRBD1 (5 bases). Trimming took 1 base from V and 4 from J, leaving 10 bases between them. CDR3 length: 14 amino acids. In germline, CDR1 is MDHEN, CDR2 SYDVKM. The chain's CDR3 is CASSLLEGVETQYF. CDR3 nucleotide sequence: TGTGCCAGCAGTTTATTGGAAGGGGTAGAGACCCAGTACTTC.

This clonotype was detected only a few times. The CDR3 reads CSALQDYEQYF. CDR3 sequence (DNA): TGCAGTGCTCTCCAAGACTACGAGCAGTACTTC. The rearrangement links TRBV20-1 to TRBJ2-7; D unresolved. This CDR3 has 11 amino acids. Germline V gives CDR1 DFQATT, CDR2 SNEGSKA (reference sequence). V shed 5 bases and J shed 3 bases, with 8 bases lying between them.

Note on this clonotype: Germline is not matched at one junction end, which may reflect a read error. The J gene is TRBJ2-1, the V gene TRBV15; 7 positions match TRBD1. Germline V gene lookup returns CDR1 LNHNV and CDR2 YYDKDF (reference sequence). This CDR3 contains 12 residues. The CDR3 is CATSGEDRVQFF. In nucleotides, the CDR3 is TGTGCCACCAGCGGAGAAGACAGGGTGCAGTTCTTC. The full variable domain, in which reference TRBV15 and TRBJ2-1 provide the parts outside the CDR3, is DAMVIQNPRYQVTQFGKPVTLSCSQTLNHNVMYWYQQKSSQAPKLLFHYYDKDFNNEADTPDNFQSRRPNTSFCFLDIRSPGLGDTAMYLCATSGEDRVQFFGPGTRLTVL.